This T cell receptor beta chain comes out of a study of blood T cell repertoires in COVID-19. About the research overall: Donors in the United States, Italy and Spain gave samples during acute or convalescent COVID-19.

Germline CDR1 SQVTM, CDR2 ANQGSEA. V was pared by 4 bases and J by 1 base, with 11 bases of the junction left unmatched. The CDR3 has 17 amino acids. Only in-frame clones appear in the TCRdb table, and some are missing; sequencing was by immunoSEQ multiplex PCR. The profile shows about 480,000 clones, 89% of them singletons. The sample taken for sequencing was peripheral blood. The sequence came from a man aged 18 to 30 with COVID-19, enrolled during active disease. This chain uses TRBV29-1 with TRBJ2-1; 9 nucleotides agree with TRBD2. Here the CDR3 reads CSVAGRREGRSYNEQFF. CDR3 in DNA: TGCAGCGTTGCGGGCCGGCGGGAGGGACGATCCTACAATGAGCAGTTCTTC.